Listed below are T cell receptor beta chains from one sample, sequenced in a study of identical twins. TCRdb analysed the 5' RACE reads with MiXCR anew, one entry per CDR3 protein. The sample includes around 490,000 distinct CDR3 sequences, 20% to 25% of them seen just once. The same specimen was also included in a second study, on yellow fever vaccine responses in identical twins.

The specimen sequenced was CD4+ T cells sorted from blood. These receptors came from a woman between 18 and 30 years old in good health. Each CDR3 is given with its conserved first and last residue. A D gene is named only where the DNA matches it firmly. Some rows mark clone size as missing; the rest say once, few, many or name a class of expanded clone.

CDR3nt,CDR3aa,d_gene,j_gene,v_gene,abundance
TGTGCCACCAGTGATTTCACTAGCGGGAGGGCCACAGAGCAGTTCTTC,CATSDFTSGRATEQFF,TRBD2,TRBJ2-1,TRBV24-1,-
TGTGCCAGCGTGTCAGGGGGTGTCGGGGAGCTGTTTTTT,CASVSGGVGELFF,TRBD1,TRBJ2-2,TRBV2,few
TGCGCCAGCAGTGAGGTGACGAACACCGGGGAGCTGTTTTTT,CASSEVTNTGELFF,-,TRBJ2-2,TRBV10-1,-
TGTGCCAGCAGTTTCGGCGGTGCCACAGATACGCAGTATTTT,CASSFGGATDTQYF,-,TRBJ2-3,TRBV12-3/TRBV12-4,-
TGTGCCAGCAGCTTATTGGCCCAGGGAGCTAACTATGGCTACACCTTC,CASSLLAQGANYGYTF,-,TRBJ1-2,TRBV7-7,few
TGTGCCAGCAGCCACGGACTGGGCTCTGGGGCTTTCTTT,CASSHGLGSGAFF,-,TRBJ1-1,TRBV6-1,once
TGTGCCAGCAGCCATCGCGGGGGCGCGGTGGGAGGCTACACCTTC,CASSHRGGAVGGYTF,-,TRBJ1-2,TRBV12-3/TRBV12-4,-
TGTGCCAGCAGCCAAGCAAAGAACACCGGGGAGCTGTTTTTT,CASSQAKNTGELFF,-,TRBJ2-2,TRBV3-1,-
TGCGCCAGCAGCTTGGGTGGGGCGGGGACGAGCAATCAGCCCCAGCATTTT,CASSLGGAGTSNQPQHF,-,TRBJ1-5,TRBV5-1,-
TGCAGCGTTCTTAGCATGGTGATCACAGATACGCAGTATTTT,CSVLSMVITDTQYF,-,TRBJ2-3,TRBV29-1,-
TGTGCCAGCAAGGGCGGGGGGCGGCGGCAGTACTTC,CASKGGGRRQYF,TRBD2,TRBJ2-7,TRBV2,-
TGTGCCAGCAGTTTTGCACAGACAACTAATGAAAAACTGTTTTTT,CASSFAQTTNEKLFF,-,TRBJ1-4,TRBV12-3/TRBV12-4,-
TGTGCCAGCAGCGTAGGAGCGGCTGGGTCGATAGATACGCAGTATTTT,CASSVGAAGSIDTQYF,-,TRBJ2-3,TRBV9,-
TGTGCCAGCAGCTTTCCCGGGACAGGGACCATCCATGAGCAGTTCTTC,CASSFPGTGTIHEQFF,TRBD1,TRBJ2-1,TRBV7-9,few
TGCAGTGCTAGAGTGGGACAGGGTAGTAGTAGTAGCGGCTACACCTTC,CSARVGQGSSSSGYTF,TRBD1,TRBJ1-2,TRBV20-1,-
TGTGCCACCAGTGAACAGGGGAGCAGCACCGGGGAGCTGTTTTTT,CATSEQGSSTGELFF,TRBD1,TRBJ2-2,TRBV24-1,-
TGTGCCACCAGTGCTTCGACAGGGAAGGAGACCCAGTACTTC,CATSASTGKETQYF,TRBD1,TRBJ2-5,TRBV24-1,few
TGTGCCAGCAGTTTAAGGGACTCCCAAGCCAACGTCCTGACTTTC,CASSLRDSQANVLTF,-,TRBJ2-6,TRBV6-5,once
TGCAGTGCCATGGATCGGAATGAGCAGTTCTTC,CSAMDRNEQFF,-,TRBJ2-1,TRBV20-1,many
TGCAGTGCCAGGACAGGGTCGAACGTCCGGTATGGCTACACCTTC,CSARTGSNVRYGYTF,TRBD1,TRBJ1-2,TRBV20-1,-
TGTGCCAGCAGACATGGGACTAGCGGGAGTTCCTACAATGAGCAGTTCTTC,CASRHGTSGSSYNEQFF,TRBD2,TRBJ2-1,TRBV3-1,-
TGCGCCAGCAGCTTTAAAGCGGGGGGGCCCCCCGGGGAGCTGTTTTTT,CASSFKAGGPPGELFF,TRBD2,TRBJ2-2,TRBV5-1,-
TGTGCCAGCAGCCCCGGGGGTACCGGGACTAGGGGCTCGGCGCAGTATTTT,CASSPGGTGTRGSAQYF,TRBD2,TRBJ2-3,TRBV7-7,few
TGTGCCAGCAGCTTAAATCCCGGGACCCGAGGCCACAATGAGCAGTTCTTC,CASSLNPGTRGHNEQFF,-,TRBJ2-1,TRBV7-6,few
TGTGCCAGCAGTTTTCACCTGGGGGTGAATGAGCAGTTCTTC,CASSFHLGVNEQFF,-,TRBJ2-1,TRBV12-3/TRBV12-4,many
TGCGCCAGCAGCGGTAGTTCGGCTCTCTATGGCTACACCTTC,CASSGSSALYGYTF,-,TRBJ1-2,TRBV5-1,few
TGTGCCAGCAGAGGACAGTTTTCTCAAGAGACCCAGTACTTC,CASRGQFSQETQYF,-,TRBJ2-5,TRBV2,-
TGTGCCAGCAGCCCCCCAGGGGGCAACACCGGGGAGCTGTTTTTT,CASSPPGGNTGELFF,TRBD1,TRBJ2-2,TRBV3-1,-
TGTGCCACCAGTGACCAGGGACTAGCGGGAGGGTCAGATACGCAGTATTTT,CATSDQGLAGGSDTQYF,TRBD2,TRBJ2-3,TRBV24-1,-
TGCAGTGCTAGAGGGAGGCGGGGTCGCTCCTACGAGCAGTACTTC,CSARGRRGRSYEQYF,-,TRBJ2-7,TRBV20-1,-
TGTGCCACCAGTGATTCGGACATTAAGATCGCCGGGGAGCTGTTTTTT,CATSDSDIKIAGELFF,-,TRBJ2-2,TRBV24-1,many
TGCAGTGCTAGACCCACGATTGGGGAGACCCAGTACTTC,CSARPTIGETQYF,-,TRBJ2-5,TRBV20-1,-
TGTGCCAGCAGCGCCACCGGGACAAGCAATGAGCAGTTCTTC,CASSATGTSNEQFF,-,TRBJ2-1,TRBV7-8,-
TGTGCCAGCAGCTTAGGGGGAGGGCTAAGCAATCAGCCCCAGCATTTT,CASSLGGGLSNQPQHF,-,TRBJ1-5,TRBV7-8,-
TGCGCCAGCAAGACAGCCCAGGCAGGGTCTGCCGGGGAGCTGTTTTTT,CASKTAQAGSAGELFF,-,TRBJ2-2,TRBV5-1,few
TGTGCCAGCAGCGTAGGACCGGAGTGGGGCACTGAAGCTTTCTTT,CASSVGPEWGTEAFF,-,TRBJ1-1,TRBV9,-
TGTGCCAGCAGCGCCCACACAGATACGCAGTATTTT,CASSAHTDTQYF,-,TRBJ2-3,TRBV9,-